The subject of this entry is one TCR beta chain. Its target is not known. Using immunoSEQ multiplex PCR, the repertoire was profiled, and TCRdb retains in-frame clones only, with some absent. The sample lists about 98,000 clones, 81% seen once, with 16% in the top ten. Autologous stem cell transplantation was followed by relapse in every patient, and brentuximab vedotin exposure varied. This sample is drawn from a study of PD-1 blockade in classical Hodgkin lymphoma. Study results and caveats: Researchers reported that CD4+ TCR diversity, though not CD8+, rose significantly by C4D1.

The CDR3 runs 12 residues. V lost 1 base and J 6 bases, leaving 4 bases between the germline ends. CDR1 is SGHVS, CDR2 FQNEAQ, per germline. Specimen: peripheral blood mononuclear cells (PBMCs), collected before the second cycle of nivolumab. The rearrangement links TRBV7-8 to TRBJ2-1; D gene unclear. The receptor was derived from a human donor with classical Hodgkin lymphoma. This CDR3 reads CASSLDTNEQFF. In DNA form, the CDR3 reads TGTGCCAGCAGCTTAGATACCAATGAGCAGTTCTTC.